These 16 T cell receptor beta chains originate from one sample sequenced in a study of blood T cell repertoires in COVID-19. Clones were sequenced by immunoSEQ multiplex PCR, and TCRdb holds only the in-frame ones, with some missing. The sample carries over 250,000 clones, roughly 90% recorded once. Specimen: PBMCs or T cells enriched from blood (not recorded which). These receptors were taken from a woman aged 25 to 39 who had recovered from COVID-19.

This clone was detected once. The chain combines TRBV30 with TRBJ2-2, with D possibly being TRBD2 (6 bases). Germline CDR1 is GTSNPN and CDR2 is SVGIG (reference sequence). V lost 5 bases, J lost 6 bases, and 13 bases lay in between. The CDR3 spans 13 residues. As DNA, the CDR3 is TGTGCCTGGGGGAGGTCGGGGGCCGGGGAGCTGTTTTTT. Residues: CAWGRSGAGELFF.

The chain is built from TRBV29-1 and TRBJ2-3; 10 nucleotides match TRBD1. Germline loops: CDR1 SQVTM, CDR2 ANQGSEA. V was pared by 5 bases and J by 2 bases, with 10 bases of the junction left unmatched. This CDR3 region has 16 residues. DNA for the CDR3: TGCAGCGTTATCGGGTTAGGGACAGGGGCCACAGATACGCAGTATTTT. This codes for CSVIGLGTGATDTQYF.

V is TRBV6-5 and J is TRBJ2-7, with D hard to call. Germline V gene lookup returns CDR1 MNHEY and CDR2 SVGAGI. The V and J ends lost 9 bases and 4 bases respectively, with 16 bases between them. This CDR3 has 13 residues. CDR3 region: CASVGEVVYEQYF. CDR3 sequence (DNA): TGTGCCAGTGTTGGCGAGGTGGTTTACGAGCAGTACTTC.

The chain uses TRBV18 and TRBJ1-2; D remains unclear. The CDR3 extends over 13 amino acids. Looked up from germline, CDR1 is KGHSH and CDR2 is LQKENI. V was trimmed by 2 bases and J by 4 bases, leaving 8 bases between them. The CDR3 spells CASSPGQFYGYTF. In DNA form, the CDR3 reads TGTGCCAGCTCACCAGGGCAGTTCTATGGCTACACCTTC.

This chain uses TRBV18 with TRBJ1-5; the match to TRBD1 covers 7 bases. CDR3 length: 14 amino acids. Per germline, CDR1 KGHSH and CDR2 LQKENI. V trimming: 3 bases; J trimming: 7 bases; junction bases outside the gene matches: 6. The CDR3 DNA reads as TGTGCCAGCTCACCGACAGGGATGTGGCAGCCCCAGCATTTT. It translates to CASSPTGMWQPQHF.

J is TRBJ1-4 and V is TRBV2; D remains ambiguous. Deletions cut 6 bases from V and 8 bases from J, with 7 bases between. Germline CDR1 is SNHLY and CDR2 is FYNNEI. The CDR3 runs 11 residues. CDR3 DNA: TGTGCCAGCAGCCAGTCCGAAAAACTGTTTTTT. It codes for CASSQSEKLFF.

The CDR3 nucleotides read TGTGCCTGGAGTGAACCCCCGGACAGGGTAAACCCTCTATATGGCTACACCTTC. Residues: CAWSEPPDRVNPLYGYTF. This chain joins TRBV30 and TRBJ1-2, with 8 bases lining up with TRBD1. Trimming removed 1 base from V and 5 bases from J; junction bases left unmatched: 18. This CDR3 is 18 amino acids long. Germline CDR1 is GTSNPN and CDR2 is SVGIG (reference sequence).

The chain couples TRBV7-9 to TRBJ2-1, with 8 nucleotides matching TRBD2. Germline lookup yields CDR1 SEHNR and CDR2 FQNEAQ (reference sequence). V was clipped by 4 bases and J by 6 bases; unmatched bases: 11. The CDR3 length is 16 residues. The CDR3 loop is CASSSPGLGTINEQFF. CDR3 DNA: TGTGCCAGCAGCTCTCCGGGACTAGGCACTATCAATGAGCAGTTCTTC.

CDR3 residues: CASSGSDTPYQPQHF. CDR3 coding DNA: TGTGCCAGCTCAGGGTCGGACACCCCTTATCAGCCCCAGCATTTT. The V and J genes are TRBV18 and TRBJ1-5; tentatively, D is TRBD1 (5 bases). V was cut by 5 bases and J by 5 bases, with 16 bases left in between. The CDR3 runs 15 residues. Germline V lookup: CDR1 KGHSH, CDR2 LQKENI.

The chain links TRBV6-5 to TRBJ2-5, with D possibly matching TRBD2 (6 bases). The CDR3 runs 14 residues. V dropped 7 bases and J dropped 1 base, with 13 bases sitting between them. Germline values: CDR1 MNHEY, CDR2 SVGAGI. Here the CDR3 DNA reads TGTGCCAGCACCGTAATGGAGGGCCAAGAGACCCAGTACTTC. Its protein is CASTVMEGQETQYF.

CDR3 nucleotides: TGTGCCAGCAGTTTAGCGGGAGGATCCGAGCAGTACTTC. Its protein product is CASSLAGGSEQYF. The J gene is TRBJ2-7, the V gene TRBV6-5; 10 bases are a match to TRBD2. Germline CDR1 MNHEY, CDR2 SVGAGI. V was pared by 4 bases and J by 6 bases, with 3 bases of the junction left unmatched. The length of the CDR3 is 13 residues.

V usage is TRBV7-9 and J usage is TRBJ2-7; D call uncertain. V lost 3 bases and J 5 bases, leaving 17 bases between the germline ends. Germline assignment: CDR1 SEHNR and CDR2 FQNEAQ (reference sequence). The CDR3 is 15 amino acids. The CDR3 spells CASSFVRIGFNEQYF. CDR3 nucleotide sequence: TGTGCCAGCAGCTTTGTAAGGATCGGGTTTAACGAGCAGTACTTC.

V gene TRBV4-3 combines with J gene TRBJ2-7; possibly TRBD1 for D (5 bases). The CDR3 totals 19 residues. Trimming took off 0 bases at V and 1 base at J, with 22 bases between the two ends. Per the germline V gene, CDR1 is LGHNA and CDR2 is YSLEER. This CDR3 is CASSQDTTGRGPKSYEQYF. DNA of the CDR3: TGCGCCAGCAGCCAAGATACGACCGGAAGGGGCCCTAAATCCTACGAGCAGTACTTC.

The CDR3 loop is CASSQKRGSYEDEQFF. CDR3 nucleotide sequence: TGTGCCAGCAGCCAAAAGCGGGGGAGTTATGAGGATGAGCAGTTCTTC. The rearrangement links TRBV3-1 (or the pseudogene TRBV3-2) to TRBJ2-1; 8 bases agree with TRBD2. V lost 2 bases, J lost 8 bases, and 11 bases stayed unmatched. The CDR3 consists of 16 residues. Looked up from germline, CDR1 is LGHDT and CDR2 is YNNKEL (reference sequence).

The CDR3 bases are TGTGCCAGCAGCTTGAACAGGGGTTCCTATGGCTACACCTTC. It translates to CASSLNRGSYGYTF. The chain recombines TRBV5-4 with TRBJ1-2; TRBD1 matches at 7 bases. This CDR3 is built from 14 residues. From germline, CDR1 is SGHNT and CDR2 YYREEE (reference sequence). V lost 1 base, J lost 4 bases, and 4 bases stayed unmatched. Full variable domain (outside the CDR3, taken from reference TRBV5-4 and TRBJ1-2): ETGVTQSPTHLIKTRGQQVTLRCSSQSGHNTVSWYQQALGQGPQFIFQYYREEENGRGNFPPRFSGLQFPNYSSELNVNALELDDSALYLCASSLNRGSYGYTFGSGTRLTVV.

The rearrangement links TRBV24-1 to TRBJ2-7, with TRBD1 identical over 8 bases. Germline V gives CDR1 KGHDR, CDR2 SFDVKD. The CDR3 runs to 14 residues. With 5 bases clipped from V and 1 base from J, the junction kept 3 bases outside the gene matches. In DNA, the CDR3 is TGTGCCACCAGTGTGAGGGACAGGTCCTACGAGCAGTACTTC. As protein: CATSVRDRSYEQYF.